This T cell receptor (beta chain) was captured in a study of Ad26.COV2.S vaccination and SARS-CoV-2 variants. Study-wide background: COV1001, an Ad26.COV2.S trial, supplied this vaccine-arm donor. Donor got 5x10^10 or 1x10^11 viral particles of Ad26.COV2.S.

Treatment described: about 20 received Ad26.COV2.S at low or high dose, single or two shots; roughly five received placebo; per-sample allocation not given. Samples were taken on day 63 after the first vaccine or placebo injection. An adult aged 18-55 years in Boston served as the donor. Study results and caveats: Individuals receiving vaccine had higher spike-specific TCR breadth than placebo recipients did.

As concerns this clone: Its antigen is unknown.

Produced via immunoSEQ multiplex PCR; TCRdb's table is partial and in-frame only. Among around 250,000 clones, around 88% were seen once, and the ten largest hold less than 3.5%. The CDR3 length is 12 residues. The V end lost 3 bases, the J end lost 2 bases, and 2 bases lay between the germline ends. CDR1 LNHDA and CDR2 SQIVND come from the germline V gene (reference sequence). Sequences were derived from peripheral blood, sampled in a trial of Ad26.COV2.S vaccine versus placebo. This TCR was recovered from a person aged 18-65 years who received the Ad26.COV2.S COVID-19 vaccine or a placebo. This chain connects TRBV19 to TRBJ2-1; no clear D gene. This chain's CDR3 is CASSIPYNEQFF. In DNA, the CDR3 is TGTGCCAGTAGTATCCCCTACAATGAGCAGTTCTTC.